This entry lists 26 T cell receptor beta chains sequenced from one sample in a study of Graves' ophthalmopathy and Graves' hyperthyroidism. Using RNA transcripts, the TCR beta CDR3 regions were amplified. First-round RT-PCR used HTBI primers; second-round multiplex PCR followed. Using its own MiXCR run on the multiplex PCR reads, TCRdb lists one record per CDR3 protein. The data contain hundreds of thousands of distinct CDR3 sequences, roughly an eighth of them singletons. Sequencing was carried out using blood. The receptor source for this set is a woman in her 30s with Graves' ophthalmopathy.

In this sample, this clonotype turned up many times. The rearrangement uses TRBV2 and TRBJ2-7; no clear D. The V gene lost 6 bases and the J gene lost 5 bases, with 14 bases spanning the gap. The CDR3 contains 13 residues. The V gene's germline CDR1 is SNHLY and CDR2 FYNNEI. DNA for the CDR3: TGTGCCAGCAGCCCTCCGGGCTTCAACGAGCAGTACTTC. Protein product: CASSPPGFNEQYF.

The table lists this clonotype with many counts. V gene TRBV6-1 combines with J gene TRBJ1-1; 11 nucleotides agree with TRBD1. The V and J ends lost 10 bases and 7 bases, in that order; junction bases with no gene match: 8. Germline CDR1 is MNHNS and CDR2 is SASEGT. CDR3 length: 13 residues. The CDR3 region is CATWDRGAGEAFF. The CDR3 DNA is TGTGCCACCTGGGACAGGGGGGCTGGTGAAGCTTTCTTT.

The table lists this clonotype with many counts. This chain connects TRBV20-1 to TRBJ1-2; the match to TRBD1 covers 11 bases. The CDR3 is 13 amino acids. Germline CDR1 DFQATT, CDR2 SNEGSKA (reference sequence). The V and J ends lost 2 bases and 11 bases, in that order; junction bases with no gene match: 7. The chain's CDR3 is CSARPGQGASYTF. CDR3 nucleotide sequence: TGCAGTGCTAGACCCGGACAGGGGGCTAGTTACACCTTC.

This clonotype was seen repeatedly, ten times or more. The chain uses TRBV10-3 and TRBJ1-6; TRBD1 might be the D (6 bases). CDR1 is ENHRY, CDR2 SYGVKD, per germline. The CDR3 is 13 residues long. V lost 10 bases and J lost 10, with 17 bases in between. The CDR3 DNA reads as TGTGCCAACAGGGACCAGGAACGGTCACCCCTCCACTTT. Protein product: CANRDQERSPLHF.

This clonotype has a count of ten or more. The gene calls are TRBV6-1 and TRBJ2-6; 7 bases line up with TRBD1. CDR3 length: 16 amino acids. Per the germline V gene, CDR1 is MNHNS and CDR2 is SASEGT. The V gene end was trimmed by 8 bases and the J gene end by 1 base; junction bases not matched to a gene: 8. CDR3 residues: CASYGTGESGANVLTF. The CDR3 nucleotides read TGTGCCAGCTATGGTACAGGGGAATCTGGGGCCAACGTCCTGACTTTC.

The chain combines TRBV7-2 with TRBJ2-5; TRBD1 is a possible D gene (5 bases). Per germline, CDR1 SGHTA and CDR2 FQGNSA. This CDR3 is 13 amino acids long. Trimming left V 5 bases short and J 4 bases short, with 11 bases between. This CDR3 is CASSRPRGETQYF. The CDR3 DNA reads as TGTGCCAGCAGCCGGCCTAGGGGAGAGACCCAGTACTTC.

In its sample, this clonotype was seen many times. The genes are TRBV12-3 or TRBV12-4 and TRBJ1-1, with TRBD1 as a possible D gene (5 bases). V shed 2 bases and J shed 12 bases, with 10 bases lying between them. The CDR3 runs 11 residues. DNA of the CDR3: TGTGCCAGCAGTTTACAAGGGGTCTCTTTCTTT. It yields the protein CASSLQGVSFF.

There are many counts of this clonotype. The CDR3 DNA reads as TGCGCCAGCAGCCCACGACAGGGCGACACCGGGGAGCTGTTTTTT. Amino acids: CASSPRQGDTGELFF. The chain is built from TRBV5-1 and TRBJ2-2; TRBD1 matches 7 bases. V was pared by 4 bases and J by 3 bases, with 6 bases of the junction left unmatched. Germline V CDR1 and CDR2: SGHRS, YFSETQ. This CDR3 region has 15 residues.

This clonotype was detected ten times or more. The rearrangement links TRBV7-9 to TRBJ1-5; TRBD1 is a possible D gene (5 bases). V was trimmed by 3 bases and J by 6 bases, leaving 9 bases between them. Germline V lookup: CDR1 SEHNR, CDR2 FQNEAQ (reference sequence). This CDR3 region has 13 residues. DNA for the CDR3: TGTGCCAGCAGCTTTGAGGGGACTCAGCCCCAGCATTTT. This codes for CASSFEGTQPQHF.

The rearrangement uses TRBV7-2 and TRBJ1-1; D perhaps matches TRBD1 (5 bases). This CDR3 is 13 amino acids long. Between the trimmed V and J ends, which lost 6 bases and 1 base, there was a span of 9 bases. CDR1 is SGHTA and CDR2 is FQGNSA in the germline V gene. Here the CDR3 reads CASRDTRNTEAFF. CDR3 bases: TGTGCCAGCAGGGACACAAGGAACACTGAAGCTTTCTTT. Complete variable domain (other parts from reference TRBV7-2 and TRBJ1-1): GAGVSQSPSNKVTEKGKDVELRCDPISGHTALYWYRQSLGQGLEFLIYFQGNSAPDKSGLPSDRFSAERTGGSVSTLTIQRTQQEDSAVYLCASRDTRNTEAFFGQGTRLTVV.

For this clonotype: Possible read error: a much larger clone is one base away. The chain links TRBV19 to TRBJ1-5; D unclear. The V end was cut by 3 bases, the J end by 3 bases, with 9 bases between. The V gene's germline CDR1 is LNHDA and CDR2 SQIVND (reference sequence). This CDR3 is built from 14 residues. The CDR3 protein is CASSMVSDNQPQHF. The DNA for the CDR3 is TGTGCCAGTAGTATGGTGTCAGACAATCAGCCCCAGCATTTT.

There are many counts of this clonotype. The chain couples TRBV20-1 to TRBJ1-6, with D unclear. The CDR3 totals 13 residues. V was trimmed by 3 bases and J by 5 bases, leaving 8 bases between them. Looked up from germline, CDR1 is DFQATT and CDR2 is SNEGSKA (reference sequence). The CDR3 reads CSASGNDNSPLHF. The CDR3 DNA follows: TGCAGTGCTAGTGGAAATGATAATTCACCCCTCCACTTT.

There are many counts of this clonotype. The chain has TRBV6-1 and TRBJ2-5; unclear D gene. The V gene lost 1 base and the J gene lost 7 bases, with 10 bases spanning the gap. The CDR3 is 13 residues long. Germline CDR1 and CDR2: MNHNS and SASEGT. The CDR3 bases are TGTGCCAGCAGTGAAGGCGGTCTAGGGACCCAGTACTTC. This translates into CASSEGGLGTQYF.

Many counts were recorded for this clonotype. CDR3 DNA: TGTGCCAGCAGTAATACAGGGGGCATGGAGACCCAGTACTTC. Translated: CASSNTGGMETQYF. The rearrangement uses TRBV6-1 and TRBJ2-5; 9 positions match TRBD1. Germline values: CDR1 MNHNS, CDR2 SASEGT. The J segment lost 5 bases and the V segment lost 5 bases, leaving 6 bases of the junction unmatched. The CDR3 totals 14 residues.

This clonotype was seen at least ten times. The chain recombines TRBV30 with TRBJ1-1; D gene ambiguous. V dropped 0 bases and J dropped 2 bases, with 10 bases sitting between them. The CDR3 is made up of 14 amino acids. In germline, CDR1 is GTSNPN, CDR2 SVGIG (reference sequence). This CDR3 is CAWSVPPANTEAFF. DNA of the CDR3: TGTGCCTGGAGTGTCCCTCCAGCCAACACTGAAGCTTTCTTT.

This clonotype was observed at least ten times. V usage is TRBV28 and J usage is TRBJ2-2; D is uncertain. The germline CDR1 and CDR2 sequences are MDHEN and SYDVKM. The CDR3 is made up of 15 amino acids. V lost 4 bases to trimming and J lost 1 base, with 10 bases between them. The chain's CDR3 is CASSYLIGNTGELFF. CDR3 in DNA: TGTGCCAGCAGTTACCTTATAGGGAACACCGGGGAGCTGTTTTTT.

The chain employs TRBV20-1 and TRBJ1-2; D uncertain. The CDR3 extends over 12 amino acids. Germline V CDR1 and CDR2: DFQATT, SNEGSKA (reference sequence). Trimming left V 3 bases short and J 6 bases short, with 11 bases between. CDR3 in DNA: TGCAGTGCTAGCAAGGGATTGGATGGCTACACCTTC. Its translation is CSASKGLDGYTF.

The sample holds many counts of this clonotype. The CDR3 nucleotides read TGTGCCAGCAGTTTCCATACACGAATATACGAGCAGTACTTC. The encoded protein is CASSFHTRIYEQYF. This chain connects TRBV28 to TRBJ2-7; no firm D call. The V gene lost 3 bases and the J gene lost 4 bases, with 13 bases spanning the gap. In germline, CDR1 is MDHEN, CDR2 SYDVKM. The CDR3 contains 14 residues.

The genes are TRBV7-8 and TRBJ1-1; D gene unclear. The CDR3 is 13 residues long. The germline V and J ends were trimmed by 3 bases and 5 bases, with 10 bases remaining between them. The V gene's germline CDR1 is SGHVS and CDR2 FQNEAQ. This CDR3 is CASSFQRKTEAFF. The CDR3 DNA follows: TGTGCCAGCAGCTTTCAACGTAAAACTGAAGCTTTCTTT.

The chain employs TRBV7-8 and TRBJ2-5; D possibly corresponds to TRBD2 (6 bases). Trimming removed 9 bases from V and 2 bases from J, with 10 bases in between. The CDR3 extends over 12 amino acids. Germline CDR1 reads SGHVS; CDR2 reads FQNEAQ. This CDR3 is CASRGMQETQYF. The DNA of the CDR3 is TGTGCCAGTCGCGGGATGCAAGAGACCCAGTACTTC.

Concerning this clonotype itself: A much more abundant neighbour one base away suggests this may be a read error. The chain has TRBV6-1 and TRBJ2-5; D is possibly TRBD2 (8 bases). The CDR3 loop spans 14 amino acids. Germline V gene sequence: CDR1 MNHNS, CDR2 SASEGT. Trimming took off 7 bases at V and 8 bases at J, with 20 bases between the two ends. CDR3 amino acids: CASNGGDSSSTQYF. DNA of the CDR3: TGTGCCAGCAACGGGGGGGACAGCTCAAGTACCCAGTACTTC.

This clonotype was picked up many times. The CDR3 DNA is TGTGCCAGCAGTCTGTTGTATGGGGAAGGTGGCTACACCTTC. It specifies CASSLLYGEGGYTF. The chain carries TRBV27 and TRBJ1-2; D is undetermined. CDR1 MNHEY and CDR2 SMNVEV come from the germline V gene (reference sequence). Deletions cut 5 bases from V and 7 bases from J, with 17 bases between. The CDR3 consists of 14 residues.

This clonotype was recorded at least ten times. The chain employs TRBV29-1 and TRBJ1-1, with a tentative D call TRBD1 (6 bases). The V and J ends lost 6 bases and 0 bases respectively, with 14 bases between them. This CDR3 contains 14 residues. The germline V gene has CDR1 SQVTM and CDR2 ANQGSEA. The CDR3 nucleotides are TGCAGCGTGGCAAGGACAGTATTGAACACTGAAGCTTTCTTT. Its protein is CSVARTVLNTEAFF.

The sample holds many counts of this clonotype. The rearrangement uses TRBV6-1 and TRBJ1-1; 8 nucleotides agree with TRBD1. The CDR3 is 14 residues long. Germline V CDR1 and CDR2: MNHNS, SASEGT. The ends lost 6 bases at V and 4 bases at J; junction bases unmatched: 7. The CDR3 protein is CASSMTGDATEAFF. The DNA of the CDR3 is TGTGCCAGCAGCATGACAGGGGACGCCACTGAAGCTTTCTTT.

The rearrangement uses TRBV29-1 and TRBJ1-1, with D possibly being TRBD1 (6 bases). Per the germline V gene, CDR1 is SQVTM and CDR2 is ANQGSEA. This CDR3 region has 13 residues. V lost 6 bases and J lost 4, with 15 bases in between. CDR3 sequence (DNA): TGCAGCGTCGGAGGGGGGCCGGGCACTGAAGCTTTCTTT. Protein sequence: CSVGGGPGTEAFF.

This clonotype has ten or more counts. The J gene is TRBJ2-5, the V gene TRBV20-1; TRBD2 matches at 7 bases. J was trimmed by 2 bases and V by 7 bases; bases with no gene match: 7. CDR1 and CDR2 from the germline V gene are DFQATT and SNEGSKA (reference sequence). The CDR3 runs 13 residues. The CDR3 DNA reads as TGCAGTGTGCGGCGGGGGAAACAAGAGACCCAGTACTTC. Encoded protein: CSVRRGKQETQYF.